A single TCR beta chain is shown here with its context. Antigen unknown. After removal of 1 base from V and 4 bases from J, the junction contained 6 bases not matched to a gene. Germline CDR1 reads DFQATT; CDR2 reads SNEGSKA (reference sequence). The CDR3 is 15 amino acids. An Oncomine TCR Beta short-read assay was used to sequence the DNA from cultured CD4+ T cells. TCRdb used MiXCR to reprocess the PCR reads, holding one entry per CDR3 protein. The sample holds 5,500 to 7,500 distinct CDR3 sequences, around 50% seen once. This entry is derived from a study of vaccination and CD4 T cells after COVID-19. This sample's treatment: roughly ten-day PBMC culture with coronavirus spike peptide pools or control peptides (ViraFEST assay). Pre-COVID-19 pandemic sampling (2011-2018) yielded the unexposed donor's CD4+ T cells. Once peptide pools had expanded antigen-specific T cells, ViraFEST sequenced TCRs.

The chain is built from TRBV20-1 and TRBJ1-1, with TRBD1 identical over 10 bases. The TCR sequence derives from a human donor in good health. The sequencing input was CD4+ T cells from blood, cultured in vitro. The CDR3 DNA follows: TGCAGTGCTAGAGCGCCGGGACAGGGGTTCACTGAAGCTTTCTTT. Its protein is CSARAPGQGFTEAFF.